These T cell receptor beta chains were read from a single sample in a study of response to subunit inactivated influenza vaccine. A single record per CDR3 protein comes from TCRdb applying MiXCR to the RT-PCR reads. The sample consists of 700,000 to 800,000 distinct CDR3 sequences, about 18% of them appearing once. This sample comprised PBMCs from blood, obtained roughly 5 days after vaccination. The receptors come from a man aged 45-60 years who received an inactivated influenza vaccine. Both conserved end residues are part of each CDR3. Each record gives: V gene, clone size, D gene, J gene, CDR3 DNA, CDR3 protein. A D gene is named only where the DNA matches it firmly. Clone size is given for some rows only: seen once, a few or many times, or a class if the clone is expanded.

TRBV24-1	few	TRBD2	TRBJ2-3	TGTGCCACCAGTGATTTGAGCGGGGGGCTCGCAGATACGCAGTATTTT	CATSDLSGGLADTQYF
TRBV19	few	.	TRBJ1-2	TGTGCCAGTAGAGACCGACAGGCCCAGGAGGGCTACACCTTC	CASRDRQAQEGYTF
TRBV3-1	.	TRBD1	TRBJ2-7	TGTGCCAGCAGCCAAGGGTTACAGGGGCTGGAGCAGTACTTC	CASSQGLQGLEQYF
TRBV10-3	few	.	TRBJ1-2	TGTGCCATCCGGGATGAGGGGGATAGTGGCTACACCTTC	CAIRDEGDSGYTF
TRBV18	.	.	TRBJ1-5	TGTGCCAGCTCACCTGGAGAACAGGGTCTTGATCAGCCCCAGCATTTT	CASSPGEQGLDQPQHF
TRBV19	few	.	TRBJ2-2	TGTGCCAGCAACCAAGGGTACACCGGGGAGCTGTTTTTT	CASNQGYTGELFF
TRBV24-1	.	.	TRBJ1-2	TGTGCCACCAGTGGCGGTTCGGGTGGCTACACCTTC	CATSGGSGGYTF
TRBV30	many	TRBD2	TRBJ2-2	TGTGCCTGGAGTCCTTCCCTGACTAGCGAGACCGGGGAGCTGTTTTTT	CAWSPSLTSETGELFF
TRBV12-3/TRBV12-4	few	.	TRBJ2-3	TGTGCCAGCAGTGTGCCTCCCGGCACAGATACGCAGTATTTT	CASSVPPGTDTQYF
TRBV15	many	.	TRBJ2-1	TGTGCCACCAGCACCTCCTACAATGAGCAGTTCTTC	CATSTSYNEQFF
TRBV4-3	few	.	TRBJ2-7	TGCGCCAGCAGCCAAGGACGGACGGGAACCTACGAGCAGTACTTC	CASSQGRTGTYEQYF
TRBV20-1	few	TRBD1	TRBJ1-6	TGCAGTGCTAGACCCGACAGGGGCGCGAATTCACCCCTCCACTTT	CSARPDRGANSPLHF
TRBV20-1	.	.	TRBJ1-2	TGCAGTGCTAAAGGACCGGGAGAGAGGAATGGCTACACCTTC	CSAKGPGERNGYTF
TRBV28	.	TRBD2	TRBJ2-2	TGTGCCAGCAGTTTCCCCTATTGGAGCGGGGGCCTCAACACCGGGGAGCTGTTTTTT	CASSFPYWSGGLNTGELFF